Listed below are T cell receptor beta chains from one sample, sequenced in a study of cytomegalovirus exposure and HLA in healthy donors. The repertoire was sequenced with immunoSEQ multiplex PCR; TCRdb's copy has only in-frame clones and lacks some. The data show about 180,000 clones, around 80% seen once. Sequencing was done on a sample of PBMCs. The receptor set was obtained from a female donor in good health and CMV-seronegative. The CDR3 runs from the conserved cysteine through the conserved F or W. D genes are given only for firm matches. Clone sizes are given selectively: once, few, many, or a class where the clone is expanded.

clone size	J gene	V gene	D gene	CDR3 DNA	CDR3 protein
.	TRBJ1-4	TRBV7-2	TRBD1	TGTGCCAGCAGCATGAGACAGGGGGCTGCTAATGAAAAACTGTTTTTT	CASSMRQGAANEKLFF
.	TRBJ2-3	TRBV2	.	TGTGCCAGCAGTGAAGCGATGTCCGGTTTGGATACGCAGTATTTT	CASSEAMSGLDTQYF
.	TRBJ2-1	TRBV13	.	TGTGCCAGCAGCTCCGGGTCAGGACTGGAAAATGAGCAGTTCTTC	CASSSGSGLENEQFF
.	TRBJ2-7	TRBV7-6	.	TGTGCCAGCAGCAATCGCGGACAGCCGGCGCCTGGCGAGCAGTACTTC	CASSNRGQPAPGEQYF
few	TRBJ1-2	TRBV6-1	.	TGTGCCAGCAGCCTAACAGGGAGTAGCTATGGCTACACCTTC	CASSLTGSSYGYTF
.	TRBJ1-2	TRBV19	TRBD1	TGTGCCAGTAGTACCTCCGGGACAGCGATCTATGGCTACACCTTC	CASSTSGTAIYGYTF
few	TRBJ2-1	TRBV4-2	TRBD2	TGTGCCAGCAGCCGCCGGACTAGCGACTACAATGAGCAGTTCTTC	CASSRRTSDYNEQFF
few	TRBJ2-7	TRBV11-2	.	TGTGCCAGCAGCTTACTCGCGGGAATCTACGAGCAGTACTTC	CASSLLAGIYEQYF
.	TRBJ2-3	TRBV7-9	TRBD1	TGTGCCAGCAGCCCCCCTCGGGGGACAGGGGGCGAGAGCACAGATACGCAGTATTTT	CASSPPRGTGGESTDTQYF
.	TRBJ1-2	TRBV7-2	.	TGTGCCAGCAGACCAGCGGGGGCTGACTATGGCTACACCTTC	CASRPAGADYGYTF
.	TRBJ1-1	TRBV10-3	TRBD1	TGTGCCATCAGTGAAGGGGGACAGGCTTTCTTT	CAISEGGQAFF
.	TRBJ2-7	TRBV30	TRBD2	TGTGCCAGCGAGGGGACTAGCTCCTACGAGCAGTACTTC	CASEGTSSYEQYF
.	TRBJ2-1	TRBV29-1	.	TGCAGCGTCCTAGGGGGGGCGGTCAATGAGCAGTTCTTC	CSVLGGAVNEQFF
.	TRBJ2-3	TRBV28	TRBD2	TGTGCCAGCAGTTCCGGACCGGCCCGGGGGGACACAGATACGCAGTATTTT	CASSSGPARGDTDTQYF
.	TRBJ2-5	TRBV7-2	TRBD1	TGTGCCAGCAGCTCACAGGGGCCAATACTCCAAGAGACCCAGTACTTC	CASSSQGPILQETQYF
.	TRBJ2-2	TRBV5-1	.	TGCGCCAGCAGCTTCTCCGGCAGGCCGAACACCGGGGAGCTGTTTTTT	CASSFSGRPNTGELFF
.	TRBJ1-5	TRBV9	.	TGTGCCAGCAGCGTGAGGTGGTCTCCTTACAGCAATCAGCCCCAGCATTTT	CASSVRWSPYSNQPQHF
once	TRBJ1-2	TRBV5-1	TRBD1	TGCGCCAGCAGCTTATCCGGGACAGGGGCCAGTGGTGCTGGCTACACCTTC	CASSLSGTGASGAGYTF
.	TRBJ1-5	TRBV7-8	.	TGTGCCAGCAGCTTGGGAGGATTTGGCAATCAGCCCCAGCATTTT	CASSLGGFGNQPQHF
.	TRBJ2-3	TRBV10-1	.	TGCGCCAGCAGTGAGATGGCGGGGGCCTTCACAGATACGCAGTATTTT	CASSEMAGAFTDTQYF
once	TRBJ2-7	TRBV6-4	TRBD1	TGTGCCAGCAGTGGTTTTGGACAGGGTAACCACGAGCAGTACTTC	CASSGFGQGNHEQYF
.	TRBJ2-7	TRBV6-5	.	TGTGCCAGCAGTTACTCGAAAGGCAGGGTGGACGAGCAGTACTTC	CASSYSKGRVDEQYF
.	TRBJ2-5	TRBV9	.	TGTGCCAGCAGCCCACCTAGATGGGAGACCCAGTACTTC	CASSPPRWETQYF
.	TRBJ2-7	TRBV18	TRBD1	TGTGCCAGCTCACCACCTGGACAGGGCTACGAGCAGTACTTC	CASSPPGQGYEQYF
.	TRBJ2-6	TRBV4-2	.	TGTGCCAGCAGCCAAGGGGGCGGCTCTGGGGCCAACGTCCTGACTTTC	CASSQGGGSGANVLTF
.	TRBJ2-3	TRBV19	TRBD2	TGTGCCAGTAGCAATAGACTGCGGGGGAGCACAGATACGCAGTATTTT	CASSNRLRGSTDTQYF
.	TRBJ1-5	TRBV7-2	TRBD1	TGTGCCAGCAGCTTACAGGGGGCTGGGCAGCCCCAGCATTTT	CASSLQGAGQPQHF
few	TRBJ2-1	TRBV28	.	TGTGCCAGCAGCCCCGGGGTAGCACTTAGCAATGAGCAGTTCTTC	CASSPGVALSNEQFF
.	TRBJ2-4	TRBV9	TRBD1	TGTGCCAGCAGCTCGACAGGGTCGGGAAACATTCAGTACTTC	CASSSTGSGNIQYF
.	TRBJ2-7	TRBV19	.	TGTGCCAGTAGTACCATGGACAGTTCATACGAGCAGTACTTC	CASSTMDSSYEQYF
.	TRBJ2-5	TRBV9	.	TGTGCCAGCAGCACCCGACCGGGGGAGACCCAGTACTTC	CASSTRPGETQYF
few	TRBJ1-6	TRBV6-5	.	TGTGCCAGCAGTCGCGGGACGTTTGATTCACCCCTCCACTTT	CASSRGTFDSPLHF
.	TRBJ1-2	TRBV7-2	.	TGTGCCAGCAGCTTAGAGGGAGCTTGGGGCTACACCTTC	CASSLEGAWGYTF
.	TRBJ1-1	TRBV28	TRBD1	TGTGCCAGCAGTTTCTGGGGACAGGGGGCTTCGAACACTGAAGCTTTCTTT	CASSFWGQGASNTEAFF
.	TRBJ1-2	TRBV29-1	TRBD1	TGCAGCGTGCCGCCCAGGGGGGTGCTTAACTATGGCTACACCTTC	CSVPPRGVLNYGYTF
.	TRBJ2-5	TRBV28	TRBD1	TGTGCCAGCAGTTCGGGACAGGGGCGGGAGACCCAGTACTTC	CASSSGQGRETQYF
.	TRBJ1-6	TRBV11-2	.	TGTGCCAGCAGCATACAGACAACCCGAAATTCACCCCTCCACTTT	CASSIQTTRNSPLHF
.	TRBJ2-5	TRBV15	TRBD2	TGTGCCACCAGCCCAGGGGGGTCTAGCGGGGTGGAGACCCAGTACTTC	CATSPGGSSGVETQYF